These T cell receptor beta chains were read from a single sample in a study of immune cell composition in non-small cell lung cancer. The assay was immunoSEQ multiplex PCR, and TCRdb's table has in-frame clones only and misses some. The sample gives over a thousand clones, approximately 79% of which show up once; about a sixth is in the top ten. Sample: lung tumor tissue. The receptors here all came from a human donor with non-small cell lung cancer. The CDR3 runs from the conserved cysteine through the conserved F or W. The D gene is left open where the match is weak. Rows give clone size only sometimes, using once, few, many, or a class for an expanded clone.

clone_size j_call v_call d_call cdr3_aa cdr3_nt
. TRBJ1-2 TRBV2 TRBD1 CASKNRGPYGYTF TGTGCCAGCAAAAACAGGGGGCCCTATGGCTACACCTTC
. TRBJ2-7 TRBV27 . CASSDLSGPPYEQYF TGTGCCAGCAGTGACTTATCTGGTCCCCCTTACGAGCAGTACTTC
. TRBJ2-1 TRBV4-1 TRBD2 CASSHLGLAGGPIGDYNEQFF TGCGCCAGCAGCCATCTTGGACTAGCGGGGGGACCTATTGGGGATTACAATGAGCAGTTCTTC
. TRBJ1-5 TRBV18 TRBD1 CASSPNPTGGRQPQHF TGTGCCAGCTCACCCAACCCCACAGGGGGGAGACAGCCCCAGCATTTT
. TRBJ2-3 TRBV30 TRBD1 CATGGVTLSTDTQYF TGTGCAACAGGGGGCGTTACACTTAGCACAGATACGCAGTATTTT
. TRBJ1-3 TRBV5-1 . CASSLLGANTIYF TGCGCCAGCAGCTTGTTGGGGGCAAACACCATATATTTT
. TRBJ2-5 TRBV5-6 TRBD2 CASSLELAGGEETQYF TGTGCCAGCAGCCTCGAACTAGCGGGAGGTGAGGAGACCCAGTACTTC
. TRBJ1-1 TRBV9 . CASTGGGSTEAFF TGTGCCAGCACCGGCGGGGGATCCACTGAAGCTTTCTTT
. TRBJ2-7 TRBV5-1 . CASSLQGYEQYF TGCGCCAGCAGCCTACAGGGATACGAGCAGTACTTC
. TRBJ2-5 TRBV4-1 TRBD2 CASSRDPMEAGGRETQYF TGCGCCAGCAGCCGAGACCCAATGGAAGCGGGGGGGCGTGAGACCCAGTACTTC
. TRBJ2-1 TRBV29-1 . CSVEDGGANEQFF TGCAGCGTTGAAGATGGGGGGGCCAATGAGCAGTTCTTC
. TRBJ2-2 TRBV30 . CAWRGGSSPSLPTGELFF TGTGCCTGGAGGGGGGGAAGTTCACCATCCCTCCCCACCGGGGAGCTGTTTTTT
few TRBJ2-7 TRBV5-4 . CASSLEGVNYEQYF TGTGCCAGCAGCTTGGAGGGAGTCAACTACGAGCAGTACTTC
few TRBJ1-4 TRBV6-1 TRBD1 CASGSRDRGLEKLFF TGTGCCAGCGGCAGTCGGGACAGGGGGCTGGAAAAACTGTTTTTT
. TRBJ1-1 TRBV6-6 . CASSYSSNTEAFF TGTGCCAGCAGTTACTCGTCTAACACTGAAGCTTTCTTT
. TRBJ2-7 TRBV7-8 . CASSLAGDNYEQYF TGTGCCAGCAGCTTAGCCGGGGATAACTACGAGCAGTACTTC
. TRBJ2-3 TRBV5-5 TRBD2 CASSRTSGRLSDTQYF TGTGCCAGCAGCCGCACTAGCGGGAGGTTGTCAGATACGCAGTATTTT
once TRBJ2-7 TRBV5-6 TRBD1 CASSSIFRDRGFYEQYF TGTGCCAGCAGCTCCATTTTCCGGGACAGGGGATTCTACGAGCAGTACTTC
. TRBJ2-5 TRBV7-8 . CASSYLTAQETQYF TGTGCCAGCAGCTACCTCACAGCTCAAGAGACCCAGTACTTC
. TRBJ2-1 TRBV27 . CSNVGQASYNEQFF TGTTCTAACGTGGGGCAGGCGTCCTACAATGAGCAGTTCTTC
. TRBJ1-5 TRBV5-1 . CASSIGTQSNQPQHF TGCGCCAGCAGCATCGGGACTCAATCCAATCAGCCCCAGCATTTT
. TRBJ1-5 TRBV5-6 . CASSLWGGGQPQHF TGTGCCAGCAGCTTGTGGGGGGGCGGTCAGCCCCAGCATTTT
. TRBJ1-5 TRBV6-1 . CVTAGRLAQPQHF TGTGTTACGGCAGGGAGGCTCGCTCAGCCCCAGCATTTT
. TRBJ1-2 TRBV27 . CASSLEGFSGYTF TGTGCCAGCAGTTTGGAGGGGTTTTCTGGCTACACCTTC
few TRBJ1-4 TRBV2 TRBD1 CASRFVLTRTGRGEKLFF TGTGCCAGCAGATTCGTACTCACCCGGACAGGCCGGGGTGAAAAACTGTTTTTT
. TRBJ2-2 TRBV7-2 TRBD2 CASSLVGRVGTGELFF TGTGCCAGCAGCTTAGTCGGGAGGGTTGGCACCGGGGAGCTGTTTTTT
. TRBJ1-1 TRBV5-5 . CASSPQGFNTEAFF TGTGCCAGCAGCCCGCAGGGGTTTAACACTGAAGCTTTCTTT
. TRBJ2-1 TRBV7-7 TRBD2 CASSSLAGANEQFF TGTGCTAGCAGCTCCCTAGCGGGAGCAAATGAGCAGTTCTTC
few TRBJ2-1 TRBV2 . CASTWRGIGLF TGTGCCAGCACTTGGAGAGGGATCGGGCTCTTC
. TRBJ1-1 TRBV13 . CASSLVTVNTEAFF TGTGCCAGCAGCTTAGTTACGGTGAACACTGAAGCTTTCTTT
. TRBJ2-7 TRBV18 . CASSMSTFDYEQYF TGTGCCAGCTCTATGTCTACTTTTGACTACGAGCAGTACTTC
. TRBJ2-1 TRBV7-4 TRBD2 CARSFKRESEGNEQFF TGTGCCAGAAGCTTCAAGCGGGAATCCGAGGGCAATGAGCAGTTCTTC
. TRBJ2-1 TRBV9 TRBD2 CASSSRTSAVNNEQFF TGTGCCAGCAGCTCCAGGACTAGCGCAGTAAACAATGAGCAGTTCTTC
. TRBJ2-2 TRBV6-5 . CASSYTEDTGELFF TGTGCCAGCAGTTACACCGAGGACACCGGGGAGCTGTTTTTT
. TRBJ1-4 TRBV5-6 . CASSFTPGQFNEKLFF TGTGCCAGCAGCTTCACGCCGGGACAATTCAATGAAAAACTGTTTTTT
. TRBJ2-3 TRBV2 TRBD2 CASSEWGGRNSDTQYF TGTGCCAGCAGTGAATGGGGCGGGAGAAACTCAGATACGCAGTATTTT
. TRBJ1-5 TRBV5-5 . CASSLDAGFSQPQHF TGTGCCAGCAGCTTGGATGCAGGGTTTAGTCAGCCCCAGCATTTT
. TRBJ1-3 TRBV7-8 TRBD1 CASSLDGRGSGNTIYF TGTGCCAGCAGCTTAGATGGCAGGGGGTCTGGAAACACCATATATTTT
few TRBJ2-1 TRBV2 . CASSADSSYNEQFF TGTGCCAGCAGTGCCGACAGCTCCTACAATGAGCAGTTCTTC
. TRBJ2-1 TRBV18 TRBD2 CASSPPGTSRNEQFF TGTGCCAGCTCACCACCGGGGACTAGCCGCAATGAGCAGTTCTTC
. TRBJ1-3 TRBV7-9 . CASSLVSISGNTIYF TGTGCCAGCAGCTTAGTTTCTATTTCTGGAAACACCATATATTTT
. TRBJ2-1 TRBV6-5 TRBD2 CASSDMSSGNNEQFF TGTGCCAGCAGCGATATGTCTAGCGGCAACAATGAGCAGTTCTTC
. TRBJ2-1 TRBV5-5 . CASSLGGAVSRSYNEQFF TGTGCCAGCAGCTTGGGGGGAGCGGTTTCGAGATCCTACAATGAGCAGTTCTTC
. TRBJ1-5 TRBV6-1 . CASSDAGFNQPQHF TGTGCCAGCAGTGATGCAGGCTTCAATCAGCCCCAGCATTTT
. TRBJ1-1 TRBV6-5 TRBD1 CASSYSRTGGSEAFF TGTGCCAGCAGTTACTCAAGGACAGGGGGTAGTGAAGCTTTCTTT
. TRBJ2-7 TRBV4-1 . CASSQERGEQYF TGCGCCAGCAGCCAAGAGCGAGGGGAGCAGTACTTC
. TRBJ2-2 TRBV18 . CASSLALAGNTGELFF TGTGCCAGCTCACTGGCACTAGCTGGGAACACCGGGGAGCTGTTTTTT
. TRBJ1-3 TRBV10-3 . CAIREASGNTIYF TGTGCCATCCGGGAGGCCTCTGGAAACACCATATATTTT
. TRBJ2-7 TRBV19 . CASSQFDTYEQYF TGTGCCAGTAGTCAATTCGACACCTACGAGCAGTACTTC
. TRBJ2-7 TRBV6-1 . CASSEGRVISYEQYF TGTGCCAGCAGTGAGGGCAGGGTTATTTCCTACGAGCAGTACTTC
. TRBJ2-5 TRBV7-9 TRBD2 CASSRNRGGPSETQYF TGTGCCAGCAGCAGAAATCGGGGGGGGCCTAGCGAGACCCAGTACTTC
. TRBJ1-2 TRBV16 . CASSQSTVLNYGYTF TGTGCCAGCAGCCAATCGACAGTGCTAAACTATGGCTACACCTTC